This is a list of T cell receptor beta chains from one sample in a study of cytomegalovirus exposure and HLA in healthy donors. Assay: immunoSEQ multiplex PCR; the TCRdb copy retains only in-frame clones and omits some. The profile covers 150,000 to 200,000 clones, with roughly 80% appearing a single time and about 2.9% taken by the ten largest. The sample comprised PBMCs. The receptors were sampled from a female donor in good health and CMV-seronegative. Both conserved end residues are part of each CDR3. Each record gives: clone size, J gene, V gene, D gene, CDR3 DNA, CDR3 protein. A D gene is named only where the DNA matches it firmly. Rows give clone size only sometimes, using once, few, many, or a class for an expanded clone.

>-|TRBJ2-2|TRBV27|TRBD2
TGTGCCAGCAGGATAGCGGGGGCCGGGGAGCTGTTTTTT
CASRIAGAGELFF
>-|TRBJ2-5|TRBV5-1|TRBD1
TGCGCCAGCAGCTTGGGGAACCGGGACAGGTTTTTTCAAGAGACCCAGTACTTC
CASSLGNRDRFFQETQYF
>-|TRBJ2-7|TRBV4-3|TRBD2
TGCGCCAGCAGCCAAGATAAGCGGGGGATCTACGAGCAGTACTTC
CASSQDKRGIYEQYF
>-|TRBJ2-4|TRBV29-1|-
TGCAGCGTGATGACAGGGAGGAATGCCAAAAACATTCAGTACTTC
CSVMTGRNAKNIQYF
>-|TRBJ1-2|TRBV5-1|TRBD1
TGCGCCAGCAGCTTGGGGACAGGGGCGTTATCATCCTTC
CASSLGTGALSSF
>-|TRBJ2-1|TRBV7-8|TRBD2
TGTGCCAGCAGCTTAGCTGGAGGGGCGGGGGACTACAATGAGCAGTTCTTC
CASSLAGGAGDYNEQFF
>-|TRBJ1-1|TRBV6-5|TRBD1
TGTGCCAGCAGTCAACAGGGGGCGTCTGAAGCTTTCTTT
CASSQQGASEAFF
>-|TRBJ2-5|TRBV9|-
TGTGCCAGCAGCGCCAAACAGGATCTCAGGGAGACCCAGTACTTC
CASSAKQDLRETQYF
>once|TRBJ2-7|TRBV29-1|TRBD2
TGCAGCGTTGACGGGACTAGCGGCTACGAGCAGTACTTC
CSVDGTSGYEQYF
>few|TRBJ2-7|TRBV27|-
TGTGCCAGCAGCCGGTGCCTCTACGAGCAGTACTTC
CASSRCLYEQYF
>-|TRBJ1-1|TRBV7-6|-
TGTGCCAGCAGCTTAGCGGAGACGGGAAACACTGAAGCTTTCTTT
CASSLAETGNTEAFF
>-|TRBJ2-1|TRBV4-3|-
TGCGCCAGCAGCCAAGATACGTGGCGGGACTCCTACAATGAGCAGTTCTTC
CASSQDTWRDSYNEQFF
>-|TRBJ2-7|TRBV28|TRBD2
TGTGCCAGCAGTTCCCGATACGGACTAGCGAGGTACGAGCAGTACTTC
CASSSRYGLARYEQYF
>few|TRBJ2-5|TRBV19|TRBD2
TGTGCCAGTAGTACTAGCGGGAGGCGCCAAGAGACCCAGTACTTC
CASSTSGRRQETQYF
>-|TRBJ2-2|TRBV5-1|-
TGCGCCAGCAGCTTGCAAGGGGTCACCGGGGAGCTGTTTTTT
CASSLQGVTGELFF
>few|TRBJ2-3|TRBV9|-
TGTGCCAGCAGCGCCGAAAATCGGCGACTAGTGAGCACAGATACGCAGTATTTT
CASSAENRRLVSTDTQYF
>-|TRBJ1-1|TRBV9|TRBD1
TGTGCCAGCAGCTCCCGGACAGGGTTTGCTTTCTTT
CASSSRTGFAFF
>once|TRBJ2-3|TRBV23-1|TRBD1
TGCGCCAGACTCCCCTCGAGTAGACAGGGCGCGACAGATACGCAGTATTTT
CARLPSSRQGATDTQYF
>few|TRBJ2-5|TRBV6-5|TRBD2
TGTGCCAGCAGTTACTTAACTAGCGGGACAGAGACCCAGTACTTC
CASSYLTSGTETQYF
>-|TRBJ2-5|TRBV4-3|TRBD1
TGCGCCAGCAGCCAAGATTCCCCAGGGGGCTTAAAGACCCAGTACTTC
CASSQDSPGGLKTQYF
>few|TRBJ2-1|TRBV12-5|TRBD2
TGTGCTAGTGGTTTGGCGGGAGGCGGTAAGGGTGATGAGCAGTTCTTC
CASGLAGGGKGDEQFF
>once|TRBJ1-1|TRBV5-1|-
TGCGCCAGCAGCCCGGACAGCCTTAACACTGAAGCTTTCTTT
CASSPDSLNTEAFF
>-|TRBJ1-4|TRBV7-8|TRBD1
TGTGCCAGCAGCTTAGCTGGTTGGACAGGGTGGAATGAAAAACTGTTTTTT
CASSLAGWTGWNEKLFF
>-|TRBJ2-3|TRBV9|-
TGTGCCAGCAGCGTAGCCCTCGGGCAGGGGCTAAGCACAGATACGCAGTATTTT
CASSVALGQGLSTDTQYF
>-|TRBJ2-3|TRBV6-6|TRBD2
TGTGCCAGCAGGCCCCTTGCGGGGGGCAACACAGATACGCAGTATTTT
CASRPLAGGNTDTQYF
>-|TRBJ2-7|TRBV18|TRBD1
TGTGCCAGCTCAGTACAGGGGGTTCCCTACGAGCAGTACTTC
CASSVQGVPYEQYF
>-|TRBJ2-5|TRBV5-1|-
TGCGCCAGCCGCGGCGGGTTAGAGACCCAGTACTTC
CASRGGLETQYF
>-|TRBJ2-5|TRBV6-5|-
TGTGCCAGCAGTTACGCCAGGGGATCGGGAGAGACCCAGTACTTC
CASSYARGSGETQYF
>-|TRBJ2-6|TRBV5-4|-
TGTGCCAGCAGCCCTAGGAATACAGGGACCTCTGGGGCCAACGTCCTGACTTTC
CASSPRNTGTSGANVLTF
>-|TRBJ2-7|TRBV10-3|TRBD1
TGTGCCATCAAGGGGACAGGGGTATCCTACGAGCAGTACTTC
CAIKGTGVSYEQYF
>-|TRBJ2-2|TRBV30|-
TGTGCCTGGAGTTTCCGGAACACCGGGGAGCTGTTTTTT
CAWSFRNTGELFF
>few|TRBJ2-1|TRBV7-2|TRBD2
TGTGCCAGCAGCTTTTCGGGGGGGCCAAATGAGCAGTTCTTC
CASSFSGGPNEQFF
>-|TRBJ1-2|TRBV4-1|-
TGCGCCAGCAGCCCGACGGCAGGGGACGTCTATGGCTACACCTTC
CASSPTAGDVYGYTF
>-|TRBJ1-4|TRBV28|-
TGTGCCAGCAGTTTTTCGGGTGAAAAACTGTTTTTT
CASSFSGEKLFF
>-|TRBJ1-3|TRBV5-6|-
TGTGCCAGCAGCTTGGCGCCGGGAAACTCTGGAAACACCATATATTTT
CASSLAPGNSGNTIYF
>-|TRBJ1-1|TRBV6-4|TRBD1
TGTGCCAGCAGTAGATCCGGGACAGGGGGATTTGGAAACACTGAAGCTTTCTTT
CASSRSGTGGFGNTEAFF
>few|TRBJ2-7|TRBV7-5|-
TGTGCCAGAAGCTTAGCGCCGGGACTAGCAGTATGGACCTACGAGCAGTACTTC
CARSLAPGLAVWTYEQYF
>few|TRBJ2-3|TRBV6-6|-
TGTGCCAGCAGTTTACAGGGAGATACGCAGTATTTT
CASSLQGDTQYF
>-|TRBJ1-2|TRBV2|-
TGTGCCAGCAGTGACCCCGGGGGGGGAGAGGCCCTAGGGGGCTATGGCTACACCTTC
CASSDPGGGEALGGYGYTF
>-|TRBJ2-6|TRBV20-1|-
TGCAGTGCCATTGGGGCCAACGTCCTGACTTTC
CSAIGANVLTF
>-|TRBJ2-7|TRBV30|-
TGTGCCTGGAGTCTAGCGCGGTACGAGCAGTACTTC
CAWSLARYEQYF
>-|TRBJ1-1|TRBV13|-
TGTGCCAGCAGCTTAAGAGGGGGTGGCACTGACGCTTTCTTT
CASSLRGGGTDAFF
>-|TRBJ2-3|TRBV29-1|-
TGCAGCGTTGATCCGCCAGTTAGCACAGATACGCAGTATTTT
CSVDPPVSTDTQYF
>-|TRBJ2-1|TRBV28|TRBD1
TGTGCCAGCAGCGATCGGACAGGGCCCTACAATGAGCAGTTCTTC
CASSDRTGPYNEQFF
>few|TRBJ2-7|TRBV5-1|-
TGCGCCAGCAGCTTGCGGCAGGAAACCTACGAGCAGTACTTC
CASSLRQETYEQYF
>few|TRBJ1-3|TRBV4-3|TRBD1
TGCGCCAGCAGCCAAGGAGTCGGGACAGGTATCTCTGGAAACACCATATATTTT
CASSQGVGTGISGNTIYF
>-|TRBJ2-1|TRBV19|TRBD2
TGTGCCAGTAGTATTTCCCCAGCGGGAGGGCCGAGAAATGAGCAGTTCTTC
CASSISPAGGPRNEQFF
>-|TRBJ1-6|TRBV2|TRBD1
TGTGCCAGCAGAGACAGGGGGAACGATAATTCACCCCTCCACTTT
CASRDRGNDNSPLHF
>-|TRBJ2-7|TRBV6-5|-
TGTGCCAGCAGTTCTCCAGGGACCTACGAGCAGTACTTC
CASSSPGTYEQYF
>-|TRBJ1-3|TRBV18|-
TGTGCCAGCTCACCACTCCAGGGTAATGCTGGAAACACCATATATTTT
CASSPLQGNAGNTIYF
>-|TRBJ1-1|TRBV14|-
TGTGCCAGCAGCCCCCTGGGAGAACAGGGCACTGAAGCTTTCTTT
CASSPLGEQGTEAFF
>-|TRBJ1-4|TRBV6-1|-
TGTGCCAGCAGTGAACAGGGTAATGAAAAACTGTTTTTT
CASSEQGNEKLFF